This T cell receptor beta chain originates from a study of chemoradiotherapy in HPV16-positive cancers. Study background: Candidate HPV-specific clones and shared TCR motifs came from a couple of HPV16-positive patients.

Study observations and caveats: For HPV16-positive patients, expanding HPV-responsive T cells associated with longer recurrence-free survival. Candidate HPV-specific clones and E7-related TCR motifs grew in tumor during treatment.

Trimming removed 5 bases at V and 2 bases at J, with 13 bases between. The CDR3 extends over 15 amino acids. Germline-derived CDR1 and CDR2 are LGHNA and YSLEER. Some clones are missing from TCRdb's copy, which holds only in-frame ones; the method was immunoSEQ multiplex PCR. This table holds tens of thousands of clones, 90% to 95% found once. This clone showed up just once. Its matching antigen is unknown. This chain uses TRBV4-3 with TRBJ2-1, with D possibly being TRBD1 or TRBD2 (6 bases each). This specimen was blood, taken from a patient who underwent chemoradiotherapy. This sequence was found in a human donor with HPV-associated anogenital cancer. Written as DNA, the CDR3 is TGCGCCAGCAGCTACGGAGGGGGGACCTACAATGAGCAGTTCTTC. It yields the protein CASSYGGGTYNEQFF.